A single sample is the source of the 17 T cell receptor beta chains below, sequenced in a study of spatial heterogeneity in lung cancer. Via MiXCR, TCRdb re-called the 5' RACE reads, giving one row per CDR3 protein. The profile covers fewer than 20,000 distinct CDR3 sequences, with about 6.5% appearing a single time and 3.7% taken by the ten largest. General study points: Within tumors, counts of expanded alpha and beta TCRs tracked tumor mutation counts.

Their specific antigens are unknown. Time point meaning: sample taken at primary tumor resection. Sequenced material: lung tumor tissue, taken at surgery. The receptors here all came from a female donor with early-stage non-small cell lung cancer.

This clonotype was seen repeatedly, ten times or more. The CDR3 DNA reads TGTGCCAGCAGCCCAGGGACTAGCGGGAATGTCTATGAGCAGTTCTTC. Residues: CASSPGTSGNVYEQFF. The chain has TRBV11-2 and TRBJ2-1, with TRBD2 matching over 13 bases. J gave up 8 bases and V 5 bases, and 9 bases lay outside the gene matches. This CDR3 has 16 amino acids. CDR1 and CDR2 from the germline V gene are SGHAT and FQNNGV.

CDR3 bases: TGTGCCAGCAGTGACGAAAGCGGGAGCTCCTACAATGAGCAGTTCTTC. Residues: CASSDESGSSYNEQFF. V and J are TRBV6-4 and TRBJ2-1; 8 bases are a match to TRBD2. The CDR3 is 16 residues long. Per the germline V gene, CDR1 is MRHNA and CDR2 is SNTAGT. V gave up 2 bases and J gave up 0 bases; unmatched junction bases: 3.

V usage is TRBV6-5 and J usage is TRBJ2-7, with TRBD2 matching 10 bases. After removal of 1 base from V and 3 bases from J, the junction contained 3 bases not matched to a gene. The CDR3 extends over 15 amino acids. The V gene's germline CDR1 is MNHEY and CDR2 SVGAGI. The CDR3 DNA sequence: TGTGCCAGCAGTTACTTCCGGACTAGCGGCTACGAGCAGTACTTC. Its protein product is CASSYFRTSGYEQYF.

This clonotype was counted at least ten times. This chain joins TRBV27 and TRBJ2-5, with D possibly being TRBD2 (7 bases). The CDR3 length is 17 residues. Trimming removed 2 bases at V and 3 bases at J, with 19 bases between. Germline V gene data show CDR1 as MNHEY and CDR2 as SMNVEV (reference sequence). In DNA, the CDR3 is TGTGCCAGCAGTTTACATCGGGGGCGGGAGTGGGAAGAGACCCAGTACTTC. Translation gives CASSLHRGREWEETQYF.

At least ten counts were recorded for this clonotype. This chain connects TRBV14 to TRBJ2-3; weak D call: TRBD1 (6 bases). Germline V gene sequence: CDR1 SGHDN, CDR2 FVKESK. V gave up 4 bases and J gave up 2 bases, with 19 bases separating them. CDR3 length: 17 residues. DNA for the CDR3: TGTGCCAGCAGCCTAACACAGGGCCTTCCGCCCACAGATACGCAGTATTTT. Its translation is CASSLTQGLPPTDTQYF.

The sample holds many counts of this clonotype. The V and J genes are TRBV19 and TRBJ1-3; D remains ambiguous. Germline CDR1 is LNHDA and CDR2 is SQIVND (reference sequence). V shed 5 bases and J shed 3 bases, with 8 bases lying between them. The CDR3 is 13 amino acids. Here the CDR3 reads CASSFSVGNTIYF. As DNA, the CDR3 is TGTGCCAGTAGTTTCTCCGTTGGAAACACCATATATTTT.

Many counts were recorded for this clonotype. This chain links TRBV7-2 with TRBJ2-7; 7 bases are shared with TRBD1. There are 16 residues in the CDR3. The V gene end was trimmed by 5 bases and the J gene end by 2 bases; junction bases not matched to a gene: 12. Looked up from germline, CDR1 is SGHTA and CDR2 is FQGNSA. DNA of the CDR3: TGTGCCAGCAGCCCCCGGACAGGTTTAACGGCCTACGAGCAGTACTTC. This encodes CASSPRTGLTAYEQYF.

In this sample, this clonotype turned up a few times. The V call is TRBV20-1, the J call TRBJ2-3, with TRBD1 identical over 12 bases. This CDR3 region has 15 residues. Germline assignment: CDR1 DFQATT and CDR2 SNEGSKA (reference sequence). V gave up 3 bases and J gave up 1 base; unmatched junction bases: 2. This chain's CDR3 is CSARGQGAGTDTQYF. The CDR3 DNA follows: TGCAGTGCTAGGGGACAGGGGGCAGGCACAGATACGCAGTATTTT.

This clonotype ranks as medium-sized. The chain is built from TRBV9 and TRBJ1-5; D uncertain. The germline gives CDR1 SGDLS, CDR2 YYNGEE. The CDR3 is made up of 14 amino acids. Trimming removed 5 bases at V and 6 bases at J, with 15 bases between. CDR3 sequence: CASSLSATRQPQHF. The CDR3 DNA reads TGTGCCAGCAGTCTCTCAGCCACTCGTCAGCCCCAGCATTTT.

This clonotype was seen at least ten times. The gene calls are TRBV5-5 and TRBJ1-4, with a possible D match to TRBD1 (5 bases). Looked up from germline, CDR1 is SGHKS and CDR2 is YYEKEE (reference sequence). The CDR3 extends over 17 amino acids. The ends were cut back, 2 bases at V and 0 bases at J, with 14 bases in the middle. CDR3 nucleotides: TGTGCCAGCAGCTTATTAGGGGTCTCGACAACTAATGAAAAACTGTTTTTT. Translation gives CASSLLGVSTTNEKLFF.

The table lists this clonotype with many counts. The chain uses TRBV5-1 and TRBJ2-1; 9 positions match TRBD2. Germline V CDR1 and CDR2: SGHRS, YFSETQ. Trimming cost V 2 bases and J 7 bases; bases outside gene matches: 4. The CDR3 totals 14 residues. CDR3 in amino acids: CASSLAGGPNEQFF. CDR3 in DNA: TGCGCCAGCAGCTTAGCGGGAGGACCTAATGAGCAGTTCTTC.

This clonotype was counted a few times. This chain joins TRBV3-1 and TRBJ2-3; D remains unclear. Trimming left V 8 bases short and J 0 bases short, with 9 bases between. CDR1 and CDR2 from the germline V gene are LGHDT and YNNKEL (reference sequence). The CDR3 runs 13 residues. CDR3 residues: CASGKQSTDTQYF. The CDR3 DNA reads TGTGCCAGCGGGAAACAGAGCACAGATACGCAGTATTTT.

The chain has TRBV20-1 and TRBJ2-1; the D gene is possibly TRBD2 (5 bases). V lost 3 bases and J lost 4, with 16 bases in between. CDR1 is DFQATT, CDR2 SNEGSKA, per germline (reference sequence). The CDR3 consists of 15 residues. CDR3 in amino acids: CSASPRPTSYNEQFF. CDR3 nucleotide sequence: TGCAGTGCTAGCCCGCGGCCTACTAGTTACAATGAGCAGTTCTTC.

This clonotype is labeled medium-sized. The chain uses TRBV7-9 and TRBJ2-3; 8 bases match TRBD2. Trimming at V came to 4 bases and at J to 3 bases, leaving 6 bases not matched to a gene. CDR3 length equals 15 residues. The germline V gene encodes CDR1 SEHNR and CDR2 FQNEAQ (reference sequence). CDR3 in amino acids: CASSSREANTDTQYF. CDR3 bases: TGTGCCAGCAGCTCGCGGGAGGCGAATACAGATACGCAGTATTTT.

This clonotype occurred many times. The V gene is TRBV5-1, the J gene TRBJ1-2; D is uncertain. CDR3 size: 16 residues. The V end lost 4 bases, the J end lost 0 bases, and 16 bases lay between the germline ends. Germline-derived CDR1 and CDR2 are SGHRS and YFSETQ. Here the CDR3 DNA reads TGCGCCAGCAGCCCTTTGGTGGGAACACCTAACTATGGCTACACCTTC. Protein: CASSPLVGTPNYGYTF.

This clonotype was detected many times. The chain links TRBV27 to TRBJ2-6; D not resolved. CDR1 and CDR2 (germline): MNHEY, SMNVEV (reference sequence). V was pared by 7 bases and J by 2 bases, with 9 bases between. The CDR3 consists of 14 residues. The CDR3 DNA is TGTGCCAGCACCGCGATGGCTGGGGCCAACGTCCTGACTTTC. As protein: CASTAMAGANVLTF. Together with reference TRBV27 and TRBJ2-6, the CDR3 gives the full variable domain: EAQVTQNPRYLITVTGKKLTVTCSQNMNHEYMSWYRQDPGLGLRQIYYSMNVEVTDKGDVPEGYKVSRKEKRNFPLILESPSPNQTSLYFCASTAMAGANVLTFGAGSRLTVL.

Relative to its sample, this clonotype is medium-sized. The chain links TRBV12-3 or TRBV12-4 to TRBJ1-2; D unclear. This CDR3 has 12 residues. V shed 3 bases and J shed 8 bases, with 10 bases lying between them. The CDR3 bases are TGTGCCAGCAGTTTGTTCGGATCCGGCTACACCTTC. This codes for CASSLFGSGYTF.